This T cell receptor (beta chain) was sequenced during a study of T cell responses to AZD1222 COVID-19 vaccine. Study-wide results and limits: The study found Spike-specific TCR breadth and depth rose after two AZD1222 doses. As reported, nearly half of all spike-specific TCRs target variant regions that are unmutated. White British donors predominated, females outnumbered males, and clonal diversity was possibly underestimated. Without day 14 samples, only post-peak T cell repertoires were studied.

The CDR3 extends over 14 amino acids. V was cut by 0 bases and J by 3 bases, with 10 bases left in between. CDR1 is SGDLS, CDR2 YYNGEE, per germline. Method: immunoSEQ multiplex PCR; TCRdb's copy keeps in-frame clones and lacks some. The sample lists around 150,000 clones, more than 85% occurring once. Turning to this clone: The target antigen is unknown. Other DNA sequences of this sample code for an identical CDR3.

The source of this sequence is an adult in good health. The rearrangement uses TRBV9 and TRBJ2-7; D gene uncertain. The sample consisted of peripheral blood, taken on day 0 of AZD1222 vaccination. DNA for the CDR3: TGTGCCAGCAGCGTAGGGCAGGCTCGCTACGAGCAGTACTTC. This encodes CASSVGQARYEQYF.